These 22 T cell receptor beta chains were sequenced from one sample in a study of CD8 T cells in ankylosing spondylitis. TCRdb independently ran MiXCR on the 5' RACE reads; one entry per CDR3 protein. This sample carries about 160,000 distinct CDR3 sequences, around 18% of them seen once, and the ten largest clones take about 7.8%. The sequencing sample was made of blood, either unsorted or a sorted T cell fraction (not recorded which). The source is a male donor with ankylosing spondylitis or in good health (not recorded which).

This clonotype was picked up many times. The chain uses TRBV20-1 and TRBJ2-3; possible D gene TRBD2, 5 bases. Germline values: CDR1 DFQATT, CDR2 SNEGSKA (reference sequence). CDR3 length: 12 residues. V was trimmed by 2 bases and J by 7 bases, leaving 10 bases between them. CDR3 region: CSARWSGNTQYF. CDR3 nucleotide sequence: TGCAGTGCTAGATGGAGCGGTAATACGCAGTATTTT.

This chain connects TRBV3-1 to TRBJ2-7, with 7 bases lining up with TRBD1. Losses at the gene ends were 4 bases for V and 2 bases for J; bases not matched to a gene: 5. The CDR3 has 14 residues. Germline V gives CDR1 LGHDT, CDR2 YNNKEL (reference sequence). The CDR3 sequence is CASSPRGFAYEQYF. Written as DNA, the CDR3 is TGTGCCAGCAGCCCCAGGGGGTTCGCCTACGAGCAGTACTTC.

The rearrangement uses TRBV28 and TRBJ2-3; no clear D. Germline-derived CDR1 and CDR2 are MDHEN and SYDVKM. Trimming took off 5 bases at V and 1 base at J, with 10 bases between the two ends. The CDR3 loop spans 14 amino acids. CDR3 in DNA: TGTGCCAGCAGTCTAAACGGTCGCACAGATACGCAGTATTTT. This codes for CASSLNGRTDTQYF.

This clonotype was counted many times. The chain employs TRBV5-1 and TRBJ2-3, with D hard to call. From germline, CDR1 is SGHRS and CDR2 YFSETQ. Trimming took off 1 base at V and 1 base at J, with 7 bases between the two ends. The CDR3 consists of 14 residues. The CDR3 DNA follows: TGCGCCAGCAGCTTGACAGCCGGCACAGATACGCAGTATTTT. This gives the protein CASSLTAGTDTQYF.

There are many counts of this clonotype. The chain uses TRBV20-1 and TRBJ2-1; 11 bases map to TRBD2. The CDR3 length is 15 residues. V was clipped by 0 bases and J by 8 bases; unmatched bases: 6. Per the germline V gene, CDR1 is DFQATT and CDR2 is SNEGSKA (reference sequence). The CDR3 here is CSAREALAGDDEQFF. The DNA for the CDR3 is TGCAGTGCTAGAGAGGCACTAGCGGGAGATGATGAGCAGTTCTTC.

This clonotype was detected ten times or more. V usage is TRBV4-2 and J usage is TRBJ1-2; D gene uncertain. Germline V gene sequence: CDR1 LGHNA, CDR2 YNFKEQ. CDR3 length: 14 amino acids. The ends were cut back, 1 base at V and 2 bases at J, with 8 bases in the middle. CDR3 coding DNA: TGTGCCAGCAGCCAAGGGAGATCCAACTATGGCTACACCTTC. Its translation is CASSQGRSNYGYTF.

This rearrangement joins TRBV16 to TRBJ2-2; D remains ambiguous. Trimming shortened V by 2 bases and J by 8 bases, and 9 bases separated the two germline ends. Germline CDR1 reads KGHSY; CDR2 reads FQNENV. This CDR3 contains 13 residues. In nucleotides, the CDR3 is TGTGCCAGCAGCCAAATCGGTGGAGGGGAGCTGTTTTTT. It translates to CASSQIGGGELFF.

The V call is TRBV5-1, the J call TRBJ2-3, with D unresolved. Germline CDR1 is SGHRS and CDR2 is YFSETQ. V lost 0 bases and J 2 bases, leaving 10 bases between the germline ends. This CDR3 has 15 residues. CDR3 sequence reads: CASSLGFSNTDTQYF. CDR3 in DNA: TGCGCCAGCAGCTTGGGGTTTAGCAACACAGATACGCAGTATTTT. The whole variable domain, filled in from reference TRBV5-1 and TRBJ2-3, reads KAGVTQTPRYLIKTRGQQVTLSCSPISGHRSVSWYQQTPGQGLQFLFEYFSETQRNKGNFPGRFSGRQFSNSRSEMNVSTLELGDSALYLCASSLGFSNTDTQYFGPGTRLTVL.

This clonotype was recorded many times. A read error may produce the germline difference seen at one junction end. V gene TRBV6-2 or TRBV6-3 combines with J gene TRBJ2-7, with TRBD1 as a possible D gene (6 bases). This CDR3 spans 13 amino acids. Germline V gives CDR1 MNHEY, CDR2 SVGEGT. Here the CDR3 reads CATSPGQNYEQYF. The CDR3 bases are TGTGCCACCAGTCCGGGACAAAACTACGAGCAGTACTTC.

This clonotype occurred a few times. The chain combines TRBV7-9 with TRBJ2-7; D is possibly TRBD1 or TRBD2 (5 bases each). V lost 0 bases and J 6 bases, leaving 9 bases between the germline ends. This CDR3 contains 13 residues. The germline CDR1 and CDR2 sequences are SEHNR and FQNEAQ (reference sequence). Written as DNA, the CDR3 is TGTGCCAGCAGCTTAGCTGGGGGAAGCGAGCAGTACTTC. As protein: CASSLAGGSEQYF.

This clonotype has more than one count but fewer than ten. The V call is TRBV6-2 or TRBV6-3, the J call TRBJ1-5; tentative D call: TRBD1 (5 bases). This CDR3 has 15 residues. Germline values: CDR1 MNHEY, CDR2 SVGEGT. With 0 bases removed from V and 7 bases from J, the gap between germline ends came to 13 bases. CDR3 nucleotide sequence: TGTGCCAGCAGTTACTCGAGCGCAGGGTACCAGCCCCAGCATTTT. As protein: CASSYSSAGYQPQHF.

The sample holds many counts of this clonotype. The rearrangement uses TRBV20-1 and TRBJ2-3; D remains unclear. V lost 6 bases and J 4 bases, leaving 8 bases between the germline ends. The germline V gene has CDR1 DFQATT and CDR2 SNEGSKA (reference sequence). The CDR3 has 11 residues. Written as DNA, the CDR3 is TGCAGTGCCCCGGGCCCAGATACGCAGTATTTT. Amino acid sequence: CSAPGPDTQYF.

The chain carries TRBV20-1 and TRBJ1-2, with TRBD1 as a possible D gene (5 bases). Germline lookup yields CDR1 DFQATT and CDR2 SNEGSKA (reference sequence). V dropped 1 base and J dropped 8 bases, with 17 bases sitting between them. The CDR3 extends over 14 amino acids. DNA of the CDR3: TGCAGTGCTAGAGTCTTCCAGGGAGATGTGGGCTACACCTTC. Amino acids: CSARVFQGDVGYTF.

This CDR3 is CATSGTGGNEQFF. The DNA for the CDR3 is TGTGCCACCTCCGGGACAGGGGGCAATGAGCAGTTCTTC. The chain has TRBV25-1 and TRBJ2-1; TRBD1 agrees at 11 bases. This CDR3 region has 13 residues. The junction had 5 bases not matched to a gene; V was cut back by 10 bases and J by 6 bases. Germline CDR1 MGHDK, CDR2 SYGVNS.

This clonotype came up many times. The chain joins TRBV20-1 to TRBJ2-2; TRBD1 aligns across 9 bases. Germline V gene sequence: CDR1 DFQATT, CDR2 SNEGSKA (reference sequence). J lost 7 bases, V lost 1 base, and 7 bases had no gene match. The length of the CDR3 is 15 residues. In DNA, the CDR3 is TGCAGTGCTAGAGGGCGGCGGACAGGGGTCGGGGAGCTGTTTTTT. As protein: CSARGRRTGVGELFF.

This clonotype was seen repeatedly, ten times or more. The gene calls are TRBV10-3 and TRBJ2-1; 9 bases agree with TRBD2. V gave up 3 bases and J gave up 8 bases; unmatched junction bases: 8. The CDR3 totals 15 residues. CDR1 and CDR2 (germline): ENHRY, SYGVKD. CDR3 coding DNA: TGTGCCATCAGTGATAAAAGGGGCGGGAGGGATGAGCAGTTCTTC. It codes for CAISDKRGGRDEQFF.

The sample holds many counts of this clonotype. The V call is TRBV5-1, the J call TRBJ2-1, with TRBD2 matching 10 bases. Germline V gene sequence: CDR1 SGHRS, CDR2 YFSETQ. This CDR3 has 16 amino acids. V shed 0 bases and J 10 bases; nucleotides not matched to a gene: 10. The CDR3 spells CASSLGGGLAGEEQFF. The CDR3 bases are TGCGCCAGCAGCTTGGGAGGTGGGCTAGCGGGAGAGGAGCAGTTCTTC.

This clonotype was observed many times. V is TRBV20-1 and J is TRBJ1-4; a possible D gene is TRBD1 (6 bases). This CDR3 has 16 amino acids. Looked up from germline, CDR1 is DFQATT and CDR2 is SNEGSKA (reference sequence). Trimming pared 6 bases from V and 7 bases from J, leaving 24 bases between. CDR3 nucleotide sequence: TGCAGTGCCCTCCCCAGTCTGGGGGCGGGGAGTGAAAAACTGTTTTTT. It specifies CSALPSLGAGSEKLFF.

V is TRBV29-1 and J is TRBJ2-2; unclear D gene. V dropped 7 bases and J dropped 1 base, with 13 bases sitting between them. Germline CDR1 is SQVTM and CDR2 is ANQGSEA. CDR3 length: 14 amino acids. CDR3 in amino acids: CSAAYGWNTGELFF. The DNA for the CDR3 is TGCAGCGCTGCTTACGGTTGGAACACCGGGGAGCTGTTTTTT.

This clonotype was recorded at least ten times. This sequence joins TRBV20-1 and TRBJ2-1; 7 bases map to TRBD2. The CDR3 is 16 residues long. V shed 0 bases, J shed 3 bases, and the junction held 8 bases outside the gene matches. The V gene's germline CDR1 is DFQATT and CDR2 SNEGSKA (reference sequence). CDR3 sequence: CSARDKLLADYNEQFF. DNA for the CDR3: TGCAGTGCTAGAGATAAACTCCTAGCGGACTACAATGAGCAGTTCTTC.

In this sample, this clonotype turned up many times. The V call is TRBV24-1, the J call TRBJ2-1, with D possibly being TRBD1 (6 bases). CDR1 is KGHDR and CDR2 is SFDVKD in the germline V gene. The CDR3 is 16 amino acids. V lost 2 bases and J 4 bases, leaving 14 bases between the germline ends. CDR3 sequence (DNA): TGTGCCACCAGTGATTATAAGCGGACAGCGTACAATGAGCAGTTCTTC. Its protein product is CATSDYKRTAYNEQFF.

The sample holds many counts of this clonotype. The chain has TRBV5-1 and TRBJ1-3; D gene unclear. This CDR3 has 14 residues. V dropped 2 bases and J dropped 4 bases, with 10 bases sitting between them. In germline, CDR1 is SGHRS, CDR2 YFSETQ. The CDR3 bases are TGCGCCAGCAGCTTCGCAGGCACCGGAAACACCATATATTTT. Its translation is CASSFAGTGNTIYF.